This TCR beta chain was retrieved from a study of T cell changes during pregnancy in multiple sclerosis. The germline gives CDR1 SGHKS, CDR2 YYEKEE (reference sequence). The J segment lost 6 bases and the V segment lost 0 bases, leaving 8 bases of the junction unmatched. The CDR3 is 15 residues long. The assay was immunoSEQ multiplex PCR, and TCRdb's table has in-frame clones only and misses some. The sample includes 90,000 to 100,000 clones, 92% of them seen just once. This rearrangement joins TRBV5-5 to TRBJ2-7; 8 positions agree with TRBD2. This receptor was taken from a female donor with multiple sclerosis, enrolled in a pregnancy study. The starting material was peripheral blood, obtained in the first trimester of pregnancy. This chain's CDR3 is CASSLVLVAGPEQYF. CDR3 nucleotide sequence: TGTGCCAGCAGCTTGGTATTGGTAGCGGGGCCCGAGCAGTACTTC. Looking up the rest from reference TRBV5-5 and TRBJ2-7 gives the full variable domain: DAGVTQSPTHLIKTRGQQVTLRCSPISGHKSVSWYQQVLGQGPQFIFQYYEKEERGRGNFPDRFSARQFPNYSSELNVNALLLGDSALYLCASSLVLVAGPEQYFGPGTRLTVT.